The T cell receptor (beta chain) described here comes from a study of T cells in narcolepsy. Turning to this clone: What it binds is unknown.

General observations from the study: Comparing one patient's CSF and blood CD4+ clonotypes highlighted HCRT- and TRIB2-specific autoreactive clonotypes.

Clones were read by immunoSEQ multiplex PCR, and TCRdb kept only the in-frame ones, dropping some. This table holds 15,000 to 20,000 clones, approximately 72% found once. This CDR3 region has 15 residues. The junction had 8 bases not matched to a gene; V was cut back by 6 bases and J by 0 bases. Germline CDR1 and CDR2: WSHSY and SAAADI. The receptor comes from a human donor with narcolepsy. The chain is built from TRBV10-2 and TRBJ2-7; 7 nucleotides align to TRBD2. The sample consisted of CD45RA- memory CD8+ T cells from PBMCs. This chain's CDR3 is CASSRGLEYSYEQYF. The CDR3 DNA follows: TGCGCCAGCAGCCGAGGACTAGAGTACTCCTACGAGCAGTACTTC.